Shown below are 8 T cell receptor beta chains from a single sample sequenced in a study of blood T cell repertoires in COVID-19. Sequenced by immunoSEQ multiplex PCR; TCRdb stores in-frame clones only, minus some. This table has 80,000 or so clones, around three quarters appearing once. The sequencing sample was made of peripheral blood. The receptors were sampled from a woman aged 70-85 years with acute or convalescent COVID-19.

V gene TRBV6-5 combines with J gene TRBJ1-6; tentatively, D is TRBD1 (5 bases). This CDR3 contains 14 residues. The germline CDR1 and CDR2 sequences are MNHEY and SVGAGI. The ends were cut back, 10 bases at V and 8 bases at J, with 18 bases in the middle. The CDR3 reads CATQRGTQDSPLHF. In nucleotides, the CDR3 is TGTGCCACACAACGGGGGACCCAGGATTCACCCCTCCACTTT.

This chain uses TRBV24-1 with TRBJ2-1; D not certain. The CDR3 has 15 residues. Germline V gives CDR1 KGHDR, CDR2 SFDVKD. V gave up 3 bases and J gave up 8 bases, with 16 bases separating them. The CDR3 sequence: CATSDPINLGYEQFF. CDR3 DNA: TGTGCCACCAGTGATCCCATAAATCTAGGCTATGAGCAGTTCTTC.

The J gene is TRBJ2-1, the V gene TRBV7-8; possible D gene TRBD1, 6 bases. Trimming stripped 4 bases from V and 4 bases from J, with 14 bases between. CDR3 size: 15 residues. Germline-derived CDR1 and CDR2 are SGHVS and FQNEAQ. The CDR3 sequence is CASSSVRTDYNEQFF. The DNA for the CDR3 is TGTGCCAGCAGCTCAGTCCGGACAGATTACAATGAGCAGTTCTTC.

V gene TRBV19 combines with J gene TRBJ1-1, with D maybe TRBD1 (5 bases). The V and J ends lost 1 base and 9 bases respectively, with 15 bases between them. The germline V gene encodes CDR1 LNHDA and CDR2 SQIVND (reference sequence). There are 14 residues in the CDR3. The CDR3 nucleotides are TGTGCCAGTAGTATAGGCGGGACTCATACTAAAGCTTTCTTT. Protein sequence: CASSIGGTHTKAFF.

V is TRBV7-8 and J is TRBJ1-1, with TRBD1 as a possible D gene (5 bases). Germline V gene data show CDR1 as SGHVS and CDR2 as FQNEAQ. V was trimmed by 3 bases and J by 1 base, leaving 15 bases between them. The CDR3 contains 16 residues. The CDR3 sequence: CASSFISGYANTEAFF. The CDR3 DNA reads TGTGCCAGCAGCTTCATCTCAGGGTACGCGAACACTGAAGCTTTCTTT.

In this sample, this clone turned up a few times. The chain has TRBV25-1 and TRBJ2-7; no clear D gene. The CDR3 extends over 13 amino acids. Trimming took 4 bases from V and 2 from J, leaving 9 bases between them. Germline-derived CDR1 and CDR2 are MGHDK and SYGVNS. CDR3 amino acids: CASSVGHPYEQYF. CDR3 coding DNA: TGTGCCAGCAGTGTTGGCCACCCCTACGAGCAGTACTTC.

The chain joins TRBV7-2 to TRBJ2-2; TRBD2 agrees at 7 bases. CDR1 is SGHTA and CDR2 is FQGNSA in the germline V gene. The CDR3 is made up of 15 amino acids. Losses at the gene ends were 6 bases for V and 1 base for J; bases not matched to a gene: 5. Here the CDR3 DNA reads TGTGCCAGCAGATCTAGCGGACTGAACACCGGGGAGCTGTTTTTT. It is translated as CASRSSGLNTGELFF.

The chain joins TRBV6-5 to TRBJ2-7, with 8 bases identical to TRBD1. The CDR3 contains 12 residues. Germline assignment: CDR1 MNHEY and CDR2 SVGAGI. V trimming: 6 bases; J trimming: 2 bases; junction bases outside the gene matches: 0. The CDR3 protein is CASRTGAYEQYF. In nucleotides, the CDR3 is TGTGCCAGCAGGACAGGGGCCTACGAGCAGTACTTC.